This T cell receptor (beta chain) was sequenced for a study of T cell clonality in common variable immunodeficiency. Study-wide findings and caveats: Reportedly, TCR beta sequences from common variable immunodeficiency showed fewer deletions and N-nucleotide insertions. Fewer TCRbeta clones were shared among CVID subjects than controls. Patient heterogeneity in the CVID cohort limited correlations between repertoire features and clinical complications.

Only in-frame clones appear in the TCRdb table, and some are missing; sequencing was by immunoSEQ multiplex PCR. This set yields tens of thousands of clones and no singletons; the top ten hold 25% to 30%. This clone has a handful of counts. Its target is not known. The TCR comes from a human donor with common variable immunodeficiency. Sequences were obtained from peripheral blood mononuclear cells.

This CDR3 reads CASSSGLGTGELFF. Incomplete CDR3 DNA: TGTGCCAGCAGCTCCGGACTAGGAACCGGGGAG. The chain joins TRBV7-3 to TRBJ2-2; TRBD2 matches 7 bases. The CDR3 extends 3 residues past the end of the read, so its final part is completed from the germline J gene. CDR1 SGHTA and CDR2 FQGTGA come from the germline V gene. Germline trimming cut 4 bases from V and 5 bases from J; bases unmatched to any gene: 4. This CDR3 region has 14 residues.